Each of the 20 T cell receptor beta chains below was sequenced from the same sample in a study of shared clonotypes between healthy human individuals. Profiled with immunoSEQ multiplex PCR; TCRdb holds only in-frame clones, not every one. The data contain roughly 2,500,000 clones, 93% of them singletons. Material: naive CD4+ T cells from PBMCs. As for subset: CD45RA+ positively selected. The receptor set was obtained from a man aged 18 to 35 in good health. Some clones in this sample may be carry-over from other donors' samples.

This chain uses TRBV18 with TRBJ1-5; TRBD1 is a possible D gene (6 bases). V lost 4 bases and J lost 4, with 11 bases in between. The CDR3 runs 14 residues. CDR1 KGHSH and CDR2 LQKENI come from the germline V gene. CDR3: CASSHGQSNQPQHF. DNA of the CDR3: TGTGCCAGCTCACACGGACAGTCTAATCAGCCCCAGCATTTT. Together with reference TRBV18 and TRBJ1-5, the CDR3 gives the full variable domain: NAGVMQNPRHLVRRRGQEARLRCSPMKGHSHVYWYRQLPEEGLKFMVYLQKENIIDESGMPKERFSAEFPKEGPSILRIQQVVRGDSAAYFCASSHGQSNQPQHFGDGTRLSIL.

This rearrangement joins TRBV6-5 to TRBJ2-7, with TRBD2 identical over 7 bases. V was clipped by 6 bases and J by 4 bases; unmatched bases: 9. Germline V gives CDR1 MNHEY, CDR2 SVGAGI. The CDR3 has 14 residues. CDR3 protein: CASRVGSGPYEQYF. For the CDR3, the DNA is TGTGCCAGCAGGGTCGGTAGCGGGCCGTACGAGCAGTACTTC.

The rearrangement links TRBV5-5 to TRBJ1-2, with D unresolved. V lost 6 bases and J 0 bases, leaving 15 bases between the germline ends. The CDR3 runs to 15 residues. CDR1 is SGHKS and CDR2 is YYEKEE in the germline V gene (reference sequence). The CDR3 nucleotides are TGTGCCAGCACCCCTTGGTCCGCAACTAACTATGGCTACACCTTC. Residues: CASTPWSATNYGYTF.

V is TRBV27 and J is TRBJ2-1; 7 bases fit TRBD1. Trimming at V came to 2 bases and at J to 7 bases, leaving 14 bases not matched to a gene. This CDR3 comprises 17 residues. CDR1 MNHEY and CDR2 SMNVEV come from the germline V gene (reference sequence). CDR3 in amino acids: CASSLNPPGTVENEQFF. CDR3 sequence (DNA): TGTGCCAGCAGTTTAAATCCTCCTGGGACAGTCGAGAATGAGCAGTTCTTC.

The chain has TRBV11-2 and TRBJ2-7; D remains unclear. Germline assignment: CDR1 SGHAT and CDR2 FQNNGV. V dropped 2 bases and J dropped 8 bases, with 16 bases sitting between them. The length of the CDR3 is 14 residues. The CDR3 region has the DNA TGTGCCAGCAGCTTATTTCTTCAGGCCACAAAGCAGTACTTC. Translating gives CASSLFLQATKQYF.

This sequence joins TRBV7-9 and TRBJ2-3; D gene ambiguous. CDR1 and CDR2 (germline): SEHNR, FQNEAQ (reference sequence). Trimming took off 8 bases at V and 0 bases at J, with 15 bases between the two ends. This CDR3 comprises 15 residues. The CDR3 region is CASPPGSFSTDTQYF. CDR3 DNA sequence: TGTGCCAGCCCGCCTGGATCCTTTAGCACAGATACGCAGTATTTT.

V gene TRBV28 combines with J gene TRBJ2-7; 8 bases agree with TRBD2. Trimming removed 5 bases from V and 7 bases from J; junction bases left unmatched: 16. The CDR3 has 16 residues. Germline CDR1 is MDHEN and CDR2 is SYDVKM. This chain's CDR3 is CASSLLHQRESGEQYF. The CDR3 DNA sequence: TGTGCCAGCAGTCTCCTCCATCAGCGGGAGTCGGGGGAGCAGTACTTC.

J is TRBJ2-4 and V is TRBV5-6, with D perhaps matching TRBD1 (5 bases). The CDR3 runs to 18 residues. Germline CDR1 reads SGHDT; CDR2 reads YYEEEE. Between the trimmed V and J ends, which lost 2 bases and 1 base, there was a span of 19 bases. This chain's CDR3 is CASSFVSGFKVAKNIQYF. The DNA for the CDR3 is TGTGCCAGCAGCTTCGTTTCAGGGTTCAAGGTGGCCAAAAACATTCAGTACTTC.

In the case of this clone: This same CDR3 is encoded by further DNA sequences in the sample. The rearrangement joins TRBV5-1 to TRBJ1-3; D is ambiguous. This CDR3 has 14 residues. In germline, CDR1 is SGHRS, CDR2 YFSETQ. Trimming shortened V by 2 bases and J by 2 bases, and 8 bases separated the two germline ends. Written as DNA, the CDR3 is TGCGCCAGCAGCTTCGGCGGGACTGGAAACACCATATATTTT. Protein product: CASSFGGTGNTIYF.

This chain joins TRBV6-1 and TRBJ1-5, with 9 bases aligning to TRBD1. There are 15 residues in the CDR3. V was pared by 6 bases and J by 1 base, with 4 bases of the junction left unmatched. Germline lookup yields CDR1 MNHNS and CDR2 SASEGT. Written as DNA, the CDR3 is TGTGCCAGCAGGCTACAGGGGGCGAGCAATCAGCCCCAGCATTTT. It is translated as CASRLQGASNQPQHF.

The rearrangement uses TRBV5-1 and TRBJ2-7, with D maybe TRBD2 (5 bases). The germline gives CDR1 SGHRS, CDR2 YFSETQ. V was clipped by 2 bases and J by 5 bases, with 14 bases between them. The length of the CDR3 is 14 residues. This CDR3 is CASSLLVNRNEQYF. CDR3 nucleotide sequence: TGCGCCAGCAGCTTACTAGTTAATCGGAACGAGCAGTACTTC.

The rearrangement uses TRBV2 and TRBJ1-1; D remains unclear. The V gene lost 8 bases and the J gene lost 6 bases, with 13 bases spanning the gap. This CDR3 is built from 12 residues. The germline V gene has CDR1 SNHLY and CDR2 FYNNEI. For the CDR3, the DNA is TGTGCCAGCGGGTTTGGAGGACCTGAAGCTTTCTTT. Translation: CASGFGGPEAFF.

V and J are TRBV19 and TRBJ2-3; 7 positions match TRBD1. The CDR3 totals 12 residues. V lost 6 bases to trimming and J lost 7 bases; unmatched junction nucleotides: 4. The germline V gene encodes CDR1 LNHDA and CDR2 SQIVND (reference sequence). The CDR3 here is CASSRGQYTQYF. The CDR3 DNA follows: TGTGCCAGTAGCCGGGGACAGTATACGCAGTATTTT.

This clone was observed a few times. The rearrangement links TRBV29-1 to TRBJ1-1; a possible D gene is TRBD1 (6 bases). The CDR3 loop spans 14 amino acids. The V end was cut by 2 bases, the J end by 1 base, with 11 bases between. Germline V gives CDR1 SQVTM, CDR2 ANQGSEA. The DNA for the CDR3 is TGCAGCGTTGAAAGGGGGGAGAGGAACACTGAAGCTTTCTTT. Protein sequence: CSVERGERNTEAFF.

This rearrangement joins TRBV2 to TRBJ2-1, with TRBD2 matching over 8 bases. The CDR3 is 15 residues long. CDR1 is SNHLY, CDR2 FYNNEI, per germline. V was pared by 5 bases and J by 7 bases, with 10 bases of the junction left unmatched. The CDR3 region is CASSRAGEWWNEQFF. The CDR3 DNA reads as TGTGCCAGCAGTAGAGCGGGAGAGTGGTGGAATGAGCAGTTCTTC.

CDR3 protein: CASSFTLNEKLFF. The DNA for the CDR3 is TGTGCCAGCAGCTTCACCCTCAATGAAAAACTGTTTTTT. The J gene is TRBJ1-4, the V gene TRBV7-3; D is unclear. The CDR3 length is 13 residues. Germline-derived CDR1 and CDR2 are SGHTA and FQGTGA. Trimming left V 3 bases short and J 5 bases short, with 7 bases between.

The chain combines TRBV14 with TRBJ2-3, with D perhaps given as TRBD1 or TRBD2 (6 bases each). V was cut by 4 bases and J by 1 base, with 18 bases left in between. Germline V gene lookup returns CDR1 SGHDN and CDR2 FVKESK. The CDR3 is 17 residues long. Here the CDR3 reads CASSPRRGQGGTDTQYF. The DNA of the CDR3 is TGTGCCAGCAGCCCCCGTCGGGGGCAAGGTGGCACAGATACGCAGTATTTT.

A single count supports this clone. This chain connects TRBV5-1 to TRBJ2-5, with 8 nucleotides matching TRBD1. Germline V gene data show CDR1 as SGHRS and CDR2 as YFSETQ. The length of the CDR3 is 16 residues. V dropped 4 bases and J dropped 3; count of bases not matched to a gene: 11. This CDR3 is CASSDKQGVREETQYF. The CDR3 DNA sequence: TGCGCCAGCAGCGACAAACAGGGGGTGAGAGAAGAGACCCAGTACTTC.

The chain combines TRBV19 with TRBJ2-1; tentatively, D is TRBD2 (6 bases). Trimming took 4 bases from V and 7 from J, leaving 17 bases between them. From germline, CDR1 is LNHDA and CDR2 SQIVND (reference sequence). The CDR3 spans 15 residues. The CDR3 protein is CASSTGSWGRNEQFF. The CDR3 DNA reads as TGTGCCAGTAGTACCGGGAGCTGGGGACGGAATGAGCAGTTCTTC.

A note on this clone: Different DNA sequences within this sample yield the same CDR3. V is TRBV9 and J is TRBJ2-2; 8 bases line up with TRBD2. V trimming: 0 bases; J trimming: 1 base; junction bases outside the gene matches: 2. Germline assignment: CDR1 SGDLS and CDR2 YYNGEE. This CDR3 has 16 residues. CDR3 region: CASSVELAGNTGELFF. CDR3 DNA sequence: TGTGCCAGCAGCGTAGAGCTAGCGGGGAACACCGGGGAGCTGTTTTTT.